This is a list of T cell receptor beta chains from one sample in a study of siplizumab effects on memory and regulatory T cells. Some clones are missing from TCRdb's copy, which holds only in-frame ones; the method was immunoSEQ multiplex PCR. The sample includes roughly 100,000 clones, about 93% seen only once; the top ten take about 0.32%. The specimen was CD4+ T cells sorted from blood. Source of these receptors: a human donor in good health. The CDR3 runs from the conserved cysteine through the conserved F or W. Fields, in order: D gene, V gene, clone size, J gene, CDR3 DNA, CDR3 protein. D genes are given only for firm matches. Rows give clone size only sometimes, using once, few, many, or a class for an expanded clone.

.	TRBV7-2	.	TRBJ2-5	TGTGCCAGCAGCTTATCCGACTCGGAGACCCAGTACTTC	CASSLSDSETQYF
.	TRBV21-1	.	TRBJ2-7	TGTGCCAGCAGCACCCCAGTCGACGAGCAGTACTTC	CASSTPVDEQYF
.	TRBV9	once	TRBJ2-6	TGTGCCAGCAGCGCCTGGGGCCGGACAACCTCTGGGGCCAACGTCCTGACTTTC	CASSAWGRTTSGANVLTF
.	TRBV2	.	TRBJ2-7	TGTGCCAGCAACAGGGACAAGGCCTACGAGCAGTACTTC	CASNRDKAYEQYF
.	TRBV30	.	TRBJ2-1	TGTGCCTGGAGTGGGAATACAGGGATCTACAATGAGCAGTTCTTC	CAWSGNTGIYNEQFF
.	TRBV25-1	.	TRBJ2-5	TGTGCCAGCAGTAAGGGCGTTCCTGAGACCCAGTACTTC	CASSKGVPETQYF
.	TRBV5-4	.	TRBJ1-2	TGTGCCAGCAGCTCACTAGCGGACCCGGACGGTGGCACCCATGGCTACACCTTC	CASSSLADPDGGTHGYTF
TRBD2	TRBV2	once	TRBJ2-4	TGTGCCAGCAGTGGGGCCCGATCCGGGACTAGCAGAAACATTCAGTACTTC	CASSGARSGTSRNIQYF
TRBD1	TRBV11-3	once	TRBJ2-3	TGTGCCAGCAGCCTTTGGACAGGGCCTGGCACAGATACGCAGTATTTT	CASSLWTGPGTDTQYF
TRBD1	TRBV6-5	.	TRBJ2-7	TGTGCCAGCAGTTACAGGCAGGGGGCCTACGAGCAGTACTTC	CASSYRQGAYEQYF
.	TRBV2	once	TRBJ2-5	TGTGCCAGCAGTGAAACCTGGGCGAGGGAGACCCAGTACTTC	CASSETWARETQYF
TRBD1	TRBV4-2	.	TRBJ2-5	TGTGCCAGCAGCCAAGACGGACAGGGGGTTTCGGAGACCCAGTACTTC	CASSQDGQGVSETQYF
.	TRBV5-1	.	TRBJ2-4	TGCGCCAGCTCCGCGGCCAGGGGGGACATTCAGTACTTC	CASSAARGDIQYF
.	TRBV9	.	TRBJ2-7	TGTGCCAGCAGCGTACATCTGGGGGACGAGCAGTACTTC	CASSVHLGDEQYF
.	TRBV7-2	.	TRBJ2-7	TGTGCCAGCAGCTCTAGGTTTGGCGAGCAGTACTTC	CASSSRFGEQYF
.	TRBV29-1	.	TRBJ1-4	TGCAGCGTGAGCCACGCAACTAATGAAAAACTGTTTTTT	CSVSHATNEKLFF
.	TRBV11-3	.	TRBJ2-1	TGTGCCACACGAGAGGACTCCTACAATGAGCAGTTCTTC	CATREDSYNEQFF
TRBD2	TRBV30	once	TRBJ2-1	TGTGCCTGGAGAGGCGGGAGGGCCTGGAATGAGCAGTTCTTC	CAWRGGRAWNEQFF
.	TRBV5-5	.	TRBJ2-1	TGTGCCAGCAACCCAGTGGGTAGCTCCTACAATGAGCAGTTCTTC	CASNPVGSSYNEQFF
.	TRBV30	.	TRBJ1-3	TGTGCCTGGAGTTTTGGGGGACTTCTAAACACCATATATTTT	CAWSFGGLLNTIYF
.	TRBV11-3	.	TRBJ1-1	TGTGCCAGCAGCTTACCCTTGAACACTGAAGCTTTCTTT	CASSLPLNTEAFF
TRBD1	TRBV27	.	TRBJ1-2	TGTGCCAGCAACCCGACAGGGGGCCGGTATGGCTACACCTTC	CASNPTGGRYGYTF
.	TRBV7-6	.	TRBJ2-5	TGTGCCAGCAGCACCGACTACACGGAGACCCAGTACTTC	CASSTDYTETQYF
.	TRBV6-1	.	TRBJ2-4	TGTGCCAGCAGTCCCAGGGGAGACATTCAGTACTTC	CASSPRGDIQYF
.	TRBV5-6	.	TRBJ1-4	TGTGCCAGCAGCTTGGTGGGGTCTAATGAAAAACTGTTTTTT	CASSLVGSNEKLFF
TRBD1	TRBV6-1	.	TRBJ1-6	TGTGCCAGCACGACAGGGGAACGACATTCACCCCTCCACTTT	CASTTGERHSPLHF